The entry below gives a single T cell receptor beta chain sequence along with its context. Its antigen is still unknown. The sample is drawn from a study of shared clonotypes between healthy human individuals. General study findings and limits: It was only blood that was sampled, and tissue repertoires likely differ.

Genomic DNA belonging to each subset was distributed in equal measure over several immunoSEQ plates. Profiling relied on immunoSEQ multiplex PCR, and the TCRdb table lists in-frame clones only, not all of them. Of around 510,000 clones listed, more than 95% are singletons. This CDR3 has 11 amino acids. The germline V and J ends were trimmed by 6 bases and 14 bases, with 16 bases remaining between them. Germline V gene data show CDR1 as MDHEN and CDR2 as SYDVKM. The sequenced material came from naive CD4+ T cells sorted from blood. Subset noted: CD45RA+ positively selected. This sequence originates from a woman aged 25 to 39 in good health. V and J are TRBV28 and TRBJ1-2, with D unresolved. CDR3 region: CASSYQGGKTF. CDR3 DNA: TGTGCCAGCAGCTATCAAGGTGGGAAGACCTTC.